This record concerns one T cell receptor (beta chain) sequence. Germline CDR1 is SGHRS and CDR2 is YFSETQ. Germline trimming cut 0 bases from V and 10 bases from J; bases unmatched to any gene: 16. The CDR3 contains 17 residues. This sample was included in a study of blood T cell repertoires in COVID-19. In the study overall: COVID-19 samples, acute and convalescent, were from the United States, Italy and Spain. PBMCs, B-cell-depleted T cells, or T cells provided the cDNA or gDNA that made up the material.

In the original workflow: Quantification of nucleated cells was approximated via reference gene primer amplification. Sequencing was performed with immunoSEQ multiplex PCR; in TCRdb, only in-frame clones are kept and a portion is missing. V and J calls and clone size are given by that table; D and trimming were obtained from the DNA. The sample contains approximately 140,000 clones, about 84% of which appear only once. The sample was peripheral blood. The chain recombines TRBV5-1 with TRBJ1-2; 9 nucleotides align to TRBD1. The origin of this receptor is a woman of 80 years or more in a cohort sampled during active or convalescent COVID-19. The CDR3 DNA is TGCGCCAGCAGCTTGGGGGACAGGGAAAGGGCCCAAGAGGACTACACCTTC. Amino acids: CASSLGDRERAQEDYTF. The full variable domain, in which reference TRBV5-1 and TRBJ1-2 provide the parts outside the CDR3, is KAGVTQTPRYLIKTRGQQVTLSCSPISGHRSVSWYQQTPGQGLQFLFEYFSETQRNKGNFPGRFSGRQFSNSRSEMNVSTLELGDSALYLCASSLGDRERAQEDYTFGSGTRLTVV.